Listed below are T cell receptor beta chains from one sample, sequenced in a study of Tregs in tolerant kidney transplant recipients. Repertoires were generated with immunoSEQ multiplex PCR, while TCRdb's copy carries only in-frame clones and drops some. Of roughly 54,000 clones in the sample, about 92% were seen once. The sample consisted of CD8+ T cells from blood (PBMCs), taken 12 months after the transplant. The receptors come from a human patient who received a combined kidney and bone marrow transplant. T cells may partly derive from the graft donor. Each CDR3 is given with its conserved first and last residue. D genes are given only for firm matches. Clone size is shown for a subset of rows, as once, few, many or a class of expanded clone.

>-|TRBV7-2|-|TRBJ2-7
CASSTQRKAYEQYF
TGTGCCAGCAGCACCCAGCGTAAAGCCTACGAGCAGTACTTC
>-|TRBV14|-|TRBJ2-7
CASSQVYSTYEQYF
TGTGCCAGCAGCCAGGTCTACTCGACCTACGAGCAGTACTTC
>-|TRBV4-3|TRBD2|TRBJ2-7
CASSLATSGFYEQYF
TGCGCCAGCAGCCTCGCGACTAGCGGGTTCTACGAGCAGTACTTC
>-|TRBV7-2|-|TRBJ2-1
CASSLVGGVEINEQFF
TGTGCCAGCAGCTTAGTAGGGGGGGTCGAGATTAATGAGCAGTTCTTC
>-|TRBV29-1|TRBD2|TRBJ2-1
CSVASGLAEYNEQFF
TGCAGCGTTGCTTCGGGGCTAGCGGAGTACAATGAGCAGTTCTTC
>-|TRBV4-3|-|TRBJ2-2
CASSQDFGQNTGELFF
TGCGCCAGCAGCCAAGATTTTGGGCAGAACACCGGGGAGCTGTTTTTT
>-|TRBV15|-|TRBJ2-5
CATSTEETQYF
TGTGCCACCAGCACCGAAGAGACCCAGTACTTC
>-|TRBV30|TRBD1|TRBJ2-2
CAWDGTGFHTGELFF
TGTGCCTGGGACGGGACAGGGTTTCACACCGGGGAGCTGTTTTTT
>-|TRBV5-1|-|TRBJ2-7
CASSDAGEQYF
TGCGCCAGCAGCGATGCAGGCGAGCAGTACTTC
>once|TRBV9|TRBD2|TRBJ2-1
CASSVDSGGYNEQFF
TGTGCCAGCAGCGTAGATAGCGGGGGTTACAATGAGCAGTTCTTC
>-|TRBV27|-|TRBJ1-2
CASSLSPWVGRGGNWNYGYTF
TGTGCCAGCAGTTTATCGCCCTGGGTAGGCAGGGGCGGTAACTGGAACTATGGCTACACCTTC
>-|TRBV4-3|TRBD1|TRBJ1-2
CASSQAVRGNYGYTF
TGCGCCAGCAGCCAAGCGGTCAGGGGGAACTATGGCTACACCTTC
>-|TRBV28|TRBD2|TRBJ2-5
CASSLGGEETQYF
TGTGCCAGCAGTTTAGGGGGGGAGGAGACCCAGTACTTC
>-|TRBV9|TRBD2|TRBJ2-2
CASSVTGGGTGELFF
TGTGCCAGCAGCGTCACGGGGGGGGGCACCGGGGAGCTGTTTTTT
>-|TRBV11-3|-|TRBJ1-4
CASSLEPRDFEKLFF
TGTGCCAGCAGCTTAGAGCCTCGGGATTTCGAAAAACTGTTTTTT
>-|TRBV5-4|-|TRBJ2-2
CASRSHAGELFF
TGTGCCAGCAGGAGCCACGCCGGGGAGCTGTTTTTT
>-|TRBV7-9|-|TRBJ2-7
CASSFNNEQYF
TGTGCCAGCAGCTTCAATAACGAGCAGTACTTC
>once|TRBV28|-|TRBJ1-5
CASKTFRGPLNQPQHF
TGTGCCAGCAAGACCTTCAGGGGTCCTCTTAATCAGCCCCAGCATTTT
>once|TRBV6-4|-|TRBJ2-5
CASSDSQGSETQYF
TGTGCCAGCAGTGACTCCCAGGGGTCGGAGACCCAGTACTTC
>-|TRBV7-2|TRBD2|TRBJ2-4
CASSAPEAGVAKNIQYF
TGTGCCAGCAGCGCGCCGGAAGCGGGGGTTGCCAAAAACATTCAGTACTTC
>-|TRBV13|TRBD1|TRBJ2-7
CASSGQGTSYEQYF
TGTGCCAGCAGTGGACAGGGTACATCCTACGAGCAGTACTTC
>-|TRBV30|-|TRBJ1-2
CAWSVLTPGGYTF
TGTGCCTGGAGTGTACTGACCCCGGGGGGCTACACCTTC